The entry below describes one T cell receptor (beta chain). Antigen: not known. The CDR3 length is 15 residues. CDR1 and CDR2 from the germline V gene are SGHRS and YFSETQ. After re-calling the 5' RACE reads, TCRdb lists one entry per CDR3 protein, DNA absent. The table counts about 420,000 distinct CDR3 sequences; roughly 2.5% lies in the top ten. The data are from a study of monozygotic twins with inflammatory bowel disease. Findings and caveats of the study: Among twins, concordant and discordant pairs did not differ in repertoire similarity, possibly from limited power. TCRbeta inverse Simpson diversity was decreased in IBD patients versus healthy co-twins.

This clonotype originated in a human donor with ulcerative colitis or Crohn's disease, or a healthy co-twin of an affected twin (not recorded which). The sample was blood. The chain uses TRBV5-1 and TRBJ1-1; lacking DNA, the TRBD1 call made by TCRdb goes unchecked. The CDR3 sequence: CASSPGDRVMTEAFF.